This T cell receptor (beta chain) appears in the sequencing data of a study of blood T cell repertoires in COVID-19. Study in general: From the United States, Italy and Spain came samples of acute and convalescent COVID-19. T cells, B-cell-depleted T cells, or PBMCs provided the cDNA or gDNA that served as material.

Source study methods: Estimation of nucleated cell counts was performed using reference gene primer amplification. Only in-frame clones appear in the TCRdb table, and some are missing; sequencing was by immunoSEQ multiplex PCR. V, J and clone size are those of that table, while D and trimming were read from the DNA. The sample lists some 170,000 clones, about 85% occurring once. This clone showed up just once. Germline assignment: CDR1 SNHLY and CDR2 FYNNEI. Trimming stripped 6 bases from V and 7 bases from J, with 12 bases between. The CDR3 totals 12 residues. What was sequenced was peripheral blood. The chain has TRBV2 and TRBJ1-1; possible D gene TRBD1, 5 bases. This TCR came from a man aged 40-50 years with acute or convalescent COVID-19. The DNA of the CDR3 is TGTGCCAGCAGAGTTGGGGCCGGTGAAGCTTTCTTT. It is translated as CASRVGAGEAFF.